The TCR beta chain under discussion was sequenced for a study of T cells in Graves' hyperthyroidism and ophthalmopathy. This CDR3 comprises 16 residues. Germline V gene sequence: CDR1 LGHDT, CDR2 YNNKEL (reference sequence). V lost 2 bases and J 0 bases, leaving 11 bases between the germline ends. Each 10 ml fresh peripheral blood draw supplied the PBMCs. The table lists this clonotype with a few counts. RNA transcripts were the template for amplifying TCR beta CDR3 regions. First-round RT-PCR targeting the TCR CDR3 was performed with the HTBI primer set. TCRdb reanalysed the multiplex PCR reads using MiXCR and keeps one entry per CDR3 protein. The data show approximately 410,000 distinct CDR3 sequences, about an eighth seen once.

Specimen: blood. The receptor was isolated from a woman between 18 and 30 years old with Graves' hyperthyroidism. V is TRBV3-1 and J is TRBJ2-1; D is possibly TRBD2 (6 bases). CDR3 nucleotides: TGTGCCAGCAGCCAAAATTCCGGGAGCTCCTACAATGAGCAGTTCTTC. It specifies CASSQNSGSSYNEQFF.